A selection of T cell receptor beta chains follows, all from one sample in a study of blood T cell repertoires in COVID-19. Method: immunoSEQ multiplex PCR; TCRdb's copy keeps in-frame clones and lacks some. Of around 160,000 clones listed, 65% to 85% are singletons. Sequences were obtained from peripheral blood. The receptors shown here come from a woman of 80 years or more with acute or convalescent COVID-19. CDR3s include the opening cysteine and the closing phenylalanine or tryptophan. The D gene is left open where the match is weak. Expanded clones get a size class; other rows say once, few or many, or leave the size out.

cdr3_aa: CASRQGDQPQHF
cdr3_nt: TGTGCCAGCAGACAGGGGGATCAGCCCCAGCATTTT
v_call: TRBV6-5
j_call: TRBJ1-5
d_call: TRBD1
clone_size: -

cdr3_aa: CASSYRSHKPGEQYF
cdr3_nt: TGTGCCAGCAGTTATAGGTCGCACAAACCCGGGGAGCAGTACTTC
v_call: TRBV6-5
j_call: TRBJ2-7
d_call: -
clone_size: -

cdr3_aa: CSASTGDTGELFF
cdr3_nt: TGCAGCGCGTCAACAGGGGACACCGGGGAGCTGTTTTTT
v_call: TRBV29-1
j_call: TRBJ2-2
d_call: TRBD1
clone_size: -

cdr3_aa: CASSVIGTGNKASGNTIYF
cdr3_nt: TGTGCCAGCAGTGTCATAGGGACAGGGAATAAGGCGAGTGGAAACACCATATATTTT
v_call: TRBV2
j_call: TRBJ1-3
d_call: TRBD1
clone_size: -

cdr3_aa: CAWSRTGNEQFF
cdr3_nt: TGTGCCTGGAGCCGGACAGGGAATGAGCAGTTCTTC
v_call: TRBV30
j_call: TRBJ2-1
d_call: TRBD1
clone_size: -

cdr3_aa: CASSLSGRGNYGYTF
cdr3_nt: TGTGCCAGCAGTTTATCGGGCCGGGGTAACTATGGCTACACCTTC
v_call: TRBV27
j_call: TRBJ1-2
d_call: -
clone_size: -

cdr3_aa: CAWSLLRASEQFF
cdr3_nt: TGTGCCTGGTCTCTGTTGAGGGCGAGTGAGCAGTTCTTC
v_call: TRBV30
j_call: TRBJ2-1
d_call: -
clone_size: -

cdr3_aa: CASSPPGNTEAFF
cdr3_nt: TGTGCCAGCAGCCCCCCAGGGAACACTGAAGCTTTCTTT
v_call: TRBV3-1/TRBV3-2
j_call: TRBJ1-1
d_call: -
clone_size: -

cdr3_aa: CASSAGGRGFARAYNEQFF
cdr3_nt: TGTGCCAGCAGTGCGGGCGGGCGGGGCTTCGCGAGGGCCTACAATGAGCAGTTCTTC
v_call: TRBV27
j_call: TRBJ2-1
d_call: -
clone_size: few

cdr3_aa: CASSFNGAGTEAFF
cdr3_nt: TGCGCCAGCAGCTTTAATGGGGCAGGTACTGAAGCTTTCTTT
v_call: TRBV5-1
j_call: TRBJ1-1
d_call: -
clone_size: -

cdr3_aa: CASSLGATEEKLFF
cdr3_nt: TGTGCCAGCAGCTTAGGGGCAACGGAAGAAAAACTGTTTTTT
v_call: TRBV11-2
j_call: TRBJ1-4
d_call: -
clone_size: few

cdr3_aa: CASSVGSRGSGNTIYF
cdr3_nt: TGTGCCAGCAGCGTGGGCAGCCGGGGCTCTGGAAACACCATATATTTT
v_call: TRBV9
j_call: TRBJ1-3
d_call: -
clone_size: once

cdr3_aa: CASSWGLAGFRDTQYF
cdr3_nt: TGTGCCAGCAGTTGGGGACTAGCGGGGTTTAGAGATACGCAGTATTTT
v_call: TRBV27
j_call: TRBJ2-3
d_call: TRBD2
clone_size: -

cdr3_aa: CASSLGQGLGNTIYF
cdr3_nt: TGTGCCAGCAGCTTAGGTCAGGGCCTCGGAAACACCATATATTTT
v_call: TRBV7-9
j_call: TRBJ1-3
d_call: -
clone_size: -

cdr3_aa: CASSLSGAGELFF
cdr3_nt: TGCGCCAGCAGCTTGAGCGGGGCCGGGGAGCTGTTTTTT
v_call: TRBV5-1
j_call: TRBJ2-2
d_call: TRBD2
clone_size: -

cdr3_aa: CASSVLGSYQPQHF
cdr3_nt: TGTGCCAGCAGTGTACTAGGGAGTTATCAGCCCCAGCATTTT
v_call: TRBV2
j_call: TRBJ1-5
d_call: -
clone_size: -

cdr3_aa: CASSLTSGAYNEQFF
cdr3_nt: TGCGCCAGCAGCTTGACTAGCGGGGCTTACAATGAGCAGTTCTTC
v_call: TRBV5-1
j_call: TRBJ2-1
d_call: TRBD2
clone_size: once

cdr3_aa: CASSEWRSRAFF
cdr3_nt: TGCGCCAGCAGTGAGTGGAGGAGTAGGGCTTTCTTT
v_call: TRBV10-2
j_call: TRBJ1-1
d_call: -
clone_size: -

cdr3_aa: CASSLGRGGGRPANEQFF
cdr3_nt: TGCGCCAGCAGCTTGGGCCGGGGGGGCGGGAGACCAGCCAATGAGCAGTTCTTC
v_call: TRBV5-1
j_call: TRBJ2-1
d_call: TRBD2
clone_size: once

cdr3_aa: CASRRDSDKETQYF
cdr3_nt: TGTGCCAGCAGGCGGGACAGCGATAAAGAGACCCAGTACTTC
v_call: TRBV2
j_call: TRBJ2-5
d_call: -
clone_size: -

cdr3_aa: CASSEPPVREQYF
cdr3_nt: TGCGCCAGCAGTGAGCCCCCGGTGCGGGAGCAGTACTTC
v_call: TRBV10-2
j_call: TRBJ2-7
d_call: -
clone_size: -

cdr3_aa: CASRRRLAGSQETQYF
cdr3_nt: TGTGCCAGCAGGCGAAGACTAGCGGGGAGCCAAGAGACCCAGTACTTC
v_call: TRBV27
j_call: TRBJ2-5
d_call: TRBD2
clone_size: -

cdr3_aa: CASARGGTYTTNEKLFF
cdr3_nt: TGTGCCAGTGCAAGGGGGGGAACCTATACAACTAATGAAAAACTGTTTTTT
v_call: TRBV19
j_call: TRBJ1-4
d_call: -
clone_size: -

cdr3_aa: CAWSVRRSYGYTF
cdr3_nt: TGTGCCTGGAGTGTCCGGAGGAGCTATGGCTACACCTTC
v_call: TRBV30
j_call: TRBJ1-2
d_call: -
clone_size: -

cdr3_aa: CASSLTPNTEAFF
cdr3_nt: TGTGCCAGCAGTCTGACACCGAACACTGAAGCTTTCTTT
v_call: TRBV27
j_call: TRBJ1-1
d_call: -
clone_size: -

cdr3_aa: CSVAKQGARTEAFF
cdr3_nt: TGCAGCGTGGCGAAACAGGGGGCGCGAACTGAAGCTTTCTTT
v_call: TRBV29-1
j_call: TRBJ1-1
d_call: TRBD1
clone_size: -

cdr3_aa: CASSFYDREGGYTF
cdr3_nt: TGTGCCAGCAGTTTTTACGACAGGGAAGGCGGCTACACCTTC
v_call: TRBV5-6
j_call: TRBJ1-2
d_call: TRBD1
clone_size: -

cdr3_aa: CASRTTGEGYNSPLHF
cdr3_nt: TGTGCCAGCAGAACAACAGGGGAAGGCTATAATTCACCCCTCCACTTT
v_call: TRBV28
j_call: TRBJ1-6
d_call: TRBD1
clone_size: -

cdr3_aa: CAPGGSQREKLFF
cdr3_nt: TGCGCCCCAGGGGGATCCCAGCGGGAAAAACTGTTTTTT
v_call: TRBV23-1
j_call: TRBJ1-4
d_call: TRBD1
clone_size: -

cdr3_aa: CATSRGQGTGYTF
cdr3_nt: TGTGCCACCTCCCGGGGACAGGGGACTGGCTACACCTTC
v_call: TRBV24-1
j_call: TRBJ1-2
d_call: TRBD1
clone_size: -

cdr3_aa: CASSSISGRGYEQYF
cdr3_nt: TGTGCCAGCTCCTCGATTAGCGGGAGAGGCTACGAGCAGTACTTC
v_call: TRBV27
j_call: TRBJ2-7
d_call: TRBD2
clone_size: -

cdr3_aa: CASSRGSSDTQYF
cdr3_nt: TGCGCCAGCAGCCGGGGGTCGTCGGATACGCAGTATTTT
v_call: TRBV5-1
j_call: TRBJ2-3
d_call: -
clone_size: few

cdr3_aa: CASSETSWTGGSSPLHF
cdr3_nt: TGTGCCAGCAGTGAAACCTCATGGACAGGGGGGTCTTCACCCCTCCACTTT
v_call: TRBV2
j_call: TRBJ1-6
d_call: TRBD1
clone_size: few

cdr3_aa: CASRTGAVDGYTF
cdr3_nt: TGTGCCAGTCGAACAGGGGCGGTCGATGGCTACACCTTC
v_call: TRBV19
j_call: TRBJ1-2
d_call: TRBD1
clone_size: medium-sized

cdr3_aa: CASSFRFQTLNTEAFF
cdr3_nt: TGTGCCAGCAGCTTTAGGTTTCAGACACTGAACACTGAAGCTTTCTTT
v_call: TRBV7-2
j_call: TRBJ1-1
d_call: -
clone_size: -

cdr3_aa: CASSPRTGEAFF
cdr3_nt: TGTGCCAGCTCACCCAGGACAGGTGAAGCTTTCTTT
v_call: TRBV18
j_call: TRBJ1-1
d_call: TRBD1
clone_size: -